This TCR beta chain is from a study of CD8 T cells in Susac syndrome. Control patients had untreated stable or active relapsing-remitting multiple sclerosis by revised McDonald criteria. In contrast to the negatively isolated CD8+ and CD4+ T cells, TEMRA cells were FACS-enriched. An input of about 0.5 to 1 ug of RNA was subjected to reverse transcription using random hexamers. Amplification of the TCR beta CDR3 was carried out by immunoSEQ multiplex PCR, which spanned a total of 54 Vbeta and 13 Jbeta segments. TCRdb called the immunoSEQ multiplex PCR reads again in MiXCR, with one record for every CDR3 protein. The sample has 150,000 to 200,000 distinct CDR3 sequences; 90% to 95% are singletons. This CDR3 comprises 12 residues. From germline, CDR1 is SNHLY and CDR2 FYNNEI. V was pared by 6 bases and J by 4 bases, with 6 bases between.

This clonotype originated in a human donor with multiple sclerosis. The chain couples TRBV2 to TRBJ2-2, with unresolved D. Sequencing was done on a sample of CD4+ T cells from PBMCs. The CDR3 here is CASRGITGELFF. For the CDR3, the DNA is TGTGCCAGCAGAGGGATCACCGGGGAGCTGTTTTTT.